Listed here is a single T cell receptor beta chain. Its antigen remains unknown. Replicate PCRs from sorted subsets contained approximately 220 ng DNA, which is approximately 30,000 T cell genomes. Method: immunoSEQ multiplex PCR; TCRdb's copy keeps in-frame clones and lacks some. In the table there are millions of clones, just over 90% of which are singletons. The CDR3 is 15 amino acids. The germline V gene has CDR1 MNHEY and CDR2 SVGAGI. Trimming pared 6 bases from V and 0 bases from J, leaving 11 bases between. The entry originates in a study of shared clonotypes between healthy human individuals. For the study at large: CD8 memory received one plate per donor, CD8 naive two, CD4 memory three and CD4 naive three.

General study results and limits: Across subsets, estimated richness was generally greater for naive than for memory populations.

The chain has TRBV6-5 and TRBJ2-2, with D unresolved. The clonotype comes from a man aged 18 to 35 in good health. Sequencing used naive CD4+ T cells sorted from blood. Subset denoted: CD45RA+ positively selected. The CDR3 is CASRRGNANTGELFF. The CDR3 DNA reads as TGTGCCAGCAGGCGAGGAAACGCGAACACCGGGGAGCTGTTTTTT.